A single T cell receptor (beta chain) is shown here with its context. Its antigen is undetermined. The data derive from a study of CD4 T cells in relation to SARS-CoV-2 and coronaviruses. Study-level information: No peptide or an HIV-1 Nef peptide pool served as negative control.

CD4+ T cells from unexposed donors were obtained before the COVID-19 pandemic (2011-2018). The cells were cultured for 10 days before CD4+ T cells were isolated. TCRdb keeps only in-frame clones here, not all; method: immunoSEQ multiplex PCR. The table includes approximately 20,000 clones, 60% to 80% detected once. The CDR3 length is 15 residues. V lost 0 bases, J lost 2 bases, and 9 bases lay in between. Germline CDR1 reads LGHNA; CDR2 reads YSLEER. The rearrangement joins TRBV4-3 to TRBJ2-3, with D unresolved. Sequencing was carried out using CD4+ T cells from PBMCs, cultured in vitro. The clonotype was recovered from a human donor in good health. The chain's CDR3 is CASSQDRRNTDTQYF. CDR3 nucleotides: TGCGCCAGCAGCCAAGATCGCAGGAACACAGATACGCAGTATTTT.